This TCR beta chain emerged from a study of T cell responses to AZD1222 COVID-19 vaccine. Notes on the study in general: White British ancestry dominated among donors, who included more females, and clonal diversity was possibly underestimated. A reported finding is that nearly half of spike-specific TCRs target unmutated variant regions.

Some clones are missing from TCRdb's copy, which holds only in-frame ones; the method was immunoSEQ multiplex PCR. In the table there are around 73,000 clones, roughly 87% of which are singletons. Researchers grouped second doses given at about 4 or about 12 weeks into one pool. As regards this clone: Its antigen is undetermined.

The receptor comes from an adult who received the AZD1222 COVID-19 vaccine. Sample: peripheral blood, taken 28 days after the second AZD1222 dose.

The CDR3 coding sequence is TGTGCCAGCAGTCGAGTTTCGTTCTTTGGCTACACCTTC. Translating it yields CASSRVSFFGYTF. The chain is built from TRBV25-1 and TRBJ1-2; D gene ambiguous. The germline CDR1 and CDR2 sequences are MGHDK and SYGVNS. This CDR3 is built from 13 residues. The V and J ends lost 5 bases and 7 bases respectively, with 14 bases between them.